The 14 T cell receptor beta chains below were found in one sample sequenced in a study. TCRdb re-derived calls from the RT-PCR reads in MiXCR, one entry per CDR3 protein. The sample lists about 680,000 distinct CDR3 sequences, approximately 14% occurring once. The sequencing input was memory CD4+ T cells from blood. These receptor sequences come from a female donor in good health, serving as a healthy control.

The chain recombines TRBV18 with TRBJ2-1, with TRBD1 matching over 10 bases. CDR3 length equals 16 residues. The trim removed 3 bases at V and 7 bases at J, leaving 9 bases unmatched. In germline, CDR1 is KGHSH, CDR2 LQKENI. The CDR3 loop is CASSPQGQGGANEQFF. The DNA for the CDR3 is TGTGCCAGCTCACCTCAAGGACAGGGGGGGGCGAATGAGCAGTTCTTC.

This clonotype was seen many times. The V and J genes are TRBV4-3 and TRBJ1-1; D is unclear. In germline, CDR1 is LGHNA, CDR2 YSLEER. The ends were cut back, 0 bases at V and 2 bases at J, with 7 bases in the middle. This CDR3 spans 14 amino acids. CDR3 in DNA: TGCGCCAGCAGCCAAGATACAGCAAACACTGAAGCTTTCTTT. Its translation is CASSQDTANTEAFF.

This clonotype was picked up many times. The chain combines TRBV20-1 with TRBJ2-3; 9 bases are a match to TRBD2. Trimming at V came to 6 bases and at J to 5 bases, leaving 12 bases not matched to a gene. CDR1 is DFQATT, CDR2 SNEGSKA, per germline (reference sequence). The CDR3 runs 15 residues. Here the CDR3 reads CSATSFSGSGDTQYF. The CDR3 DNA is TGCAGTGCCACCTCTTTTAGCGGGAGCGGAGATACGCAGTATTTT.

This chain uses TRBV7-9 with TRBJ1-1; D not resolved. Germline V gene sequence: CDR1 SEHNR, CDR2 FQNEAQ (reference sequence). Deletions cut 2 bases from V and 3 bases from J, with 10 bases between. The CDR3 runs 14 residues. The CDR3 bases are TGTGCCAGCAGCTTAAGAGCTAGGGACACTGAAGCTTTCTTT. This gives the protein CASSLRARDTEAFF. Variable domain in full (rest from reference TRBV7-9 and TRBJ1-1): DTGVSQNPRHKITKRGQNVTFRCDPISEHNRLYWYRQTLGQGPEFLTYFQNEAQLEKSRLLSDRFSAERPKGSFSTLEIQRTEQGDSAMYLCASSLRARDTEAFFGQGTRLTVV.

The table lists this clonotype with a few counts. Sequence at one end of the junction differs from germline and may be a read error. This chain connects TRBV7-2 to TRBJ1-5, with 7 bases that match TRBD1. CDR3 length: 16 amino acids. Germline CDR1 SGHTA, CDR2 FQGNSA. The CDR3 sequence is CASSPGRGPSNQPQHF. Here the CDR3 DNA reads TGCGCCAGCAGCCCCGGGAGGGGGCCTAGCAATCAGCCCCAGCATTTT. The entire variable domain, with the rest obtained from reference TRBV7-2 and TRBJ1-5, is as follows: GAGVSQSPSNKVTEKGKDVELRCDPISGHTALYWYRQSLGQGLEFLIYFQGNSAPDKSGLPSDRFSAERTGGSVSTLTIQRTQQEDSAVYLCASSPGRGPSNQPQHFGDGTRLSIL.

This clonotype was found a few times. The chain is built from TRBV20-1 and TRBJ2-1, with D uncertain. Germline CDR1 and CDR2: DFQATT and SNEGSKA (reference sequence). V lost 3 bases and J lost 3, with 12 bases in between. The length of the CDR3 is 14 residues. The CDR3: CSASPRYLYNEQFF. The CDR3 bases are TGCAGTGCTAGTCCCCGGTACCTCTACAATGAGCAGTTCTTC.

The chain joins TRBV5-1 to TRBJ2-5; 8 bases map to TRBD2. This CDR3 has 16 amino acids. CDR1 SGHRS and CDR2 YFSETQ come from the germline V gene. Trimming removed 0 bases from V and 5 bases from J; junction bases left unmatched: 9. The CDR3 sequence is CASSLDRAPGGETQYF. In DNA, the CDR3 is TGCGCCAGCAGCTTGGACCGGGCCCCGGGAGGGGAGACCCAGTACTTC. The variable domain in full, with the rest retrieved from reference TRBV5-1 and TRBJ2-5, is KAGVTQTPRYLIKTRGQQVTLSCSPISGHRSVSWYQQTPGQGLQFLFEYFSETQRNKGNFPGRFSGRQFSNSRSEMNVSTLELGDSALYLCASSLDRAPGGETQYFGPGTRLLVL.

This clonotype has just a few counts. The chain recombines TRBV3-1 with TRBJ2-3; TRBD1 or TRBD2 may be the D gene (5 bases each). There are 16 residues in the CDR3. CDR1 is LGHDT, CDR2 YNNKEL, per germline (reference sequence). Trimming stripped 5 bases from V and 0 bases from J, with 15 bases between. Here the CDR3 DNA reads TGTGCCAGCAGCTTACAGGCGGGTCTTAGCACAGATACGCAGTATTTT. Encoded protein: CASSLQAGLSTDTQYF.

This clonotype was seen repeatedly, ten times or more. The chain recombines TRBV4-3 with TRBJ1-2; unclear D gene. Germline V lookup: CDR1 LGHNA, CDR2 YSLEER. The CDR3 totals 17 residues. With 5 bases removed from V and 0 bases from J, the gap between germline ends came to 19 bases. The CDR3 DNA sequence: TGCGCCAGCAGCAAAGCCCCTTACTCTGGGGCTAACTATGGCTACACCTTC. Translating it yields CASSKAPYSGANYGYTF.

A few counts support this clonotype. The J gene is TRBJ1-3, the V gene TRBV20-1; D not resolved. Germline CDR1 reads DFQATT; CDR2 reads SNEGSKA (reference sequence). Trimming removed 4 bases at V and 0 bases at J, with 7 bases between. CDR3 length: 13 amino acids. Here the CDR3 DNA reads TGCAGTGCTACCCCAGGCTCTGGAAACACCATATATTTT. Protein: CSATPGSGNTIYF.

The sample holds many counts of this clonotype. The genes are TRBV20-1 and TRBJ1-2; D gene ambiguous. The CDR3 spans 12 residues. Deletions cut 6 bases from V and 8 bases from J, with 16 bases between. Germline V gene sequence: CDR1 DFQATT, CDR2 SNEGSKA (reference sequence). CDR3 region: CSAKRTVGGYTF. The CDR3 DNA is TGCAGTGCCAAACGGACGGTTGGAGGCTACACCTTC.

This clonotype was found a few times. The rearrangement joins TRBV10-3 to TRBJ1-1; D possibly corresponds to TRBD1 (5 bases). Trimming shortened V by 6 bases and J by 0 bases, and 8 bases separated the two germline ends. CDR3 length: 13 amino acids. Germline V gene data show CDR1 as ENHRY and CDR2 as SYGVKD. The DNA of the CDR3 is TGTGCCATCAGACCACAGGTGAACACTGAAGCTTTCTTT. Its protein product is CAIRPQVNTEAFF.

This clonotype was recorded a few times. The rearrangement uses TRBV12-3 or TRBV12-4 and TRBJ1-2; D is possibly TRBD1 (6 bases). Trimming shortened V by 3 bases and J by 7 bases, and 18 bases separated the two germline ends. This CDR3 region has 15 residues. DNA of the CDR3: TGTGCCAGCAGTTTTGTTGGACAGCAATTCGGTGGCTACACCTTC. Translating gives CASSFVGQQFGGYTF.

This clonotype came up a few times. This chain joins TRBV24-1 and TRBJ1-2, with 8 bases aligning to TRBD1. This CDR3 is 14 amino acids long. Germline lookup yields CDR1 KGHDR and CDR2 SFDVKD. V lost 2 bases and J lost 4; bases outside the gene matches: 2. The chain's CDR3 is CATSDSGGFYGYTF. CDR3 DNA sequence: TGTGCCACCAGTGATTCAGGGGGCTTCTATGGCTACACCTTC.